Listed here are 13 T cell receptor beta chains from one sample, sequenced in a study of Graves' ophthalmopathy and Graves' hyperthyroidism. RNA transcripts were the source from which TCR beta CDR3 regions were amplified. After a first-round RT-PCR with HTBI primers, a second-round multiplex PCR was run. One entry per CDR3 protein, called by TCRdb with MiXCR from the multiplex PCR reads. In the table there are roughly 1.1 million distinct CDR3 sequences, 35% to 40% of which are singletons. What was sequenced was peripheral blood or thyroid tissue (not recorded which). The receptors stem from an adult man with Graves' hyperthyroidism.

The rearrangement links TRBV6-1 to TRBJ1-4; D gene ambiguous. This CDR3 region has 13 residues. Germline lookup yields CDR1 MNHNS and CDR2 SASEGT. V shed 6 bases and J shed 10 bases, with 15 bases lying between them. The CDR3 protein is CASRDPPGGKLFF. The CDR3 nucleotides are TGTGCCAGCAGGGATCCCCCCGGCGGAAAACTGTTTTTT.

This clonotype was found many times. This sequence joins TRBV2 and TRBJ1-1; 7 bases map to TRBD1. CDR1 is SNHLY and CDR2 is FYNNEI in the germline V gene. The CDR3 is made up of 13 amino acids. Trimming removed 8 bases from V and 0 bases from J; junction bases left unmatched: 3. The CDR3 loop is CASGQEVNTEAFF. In DNA form, the CDR3 reads TGTGCCAGCGGACAGGAGGTGAACACTGAAGCTTTCTTT.

A remark on this clonotype: A read error is possible here, since a much larger clone lies one base away. V usage is TRBV29-1 and J usage is TRBJ2-7; D is unresolved. Trimming stripped 7 bases from V and 0 bases from J, with 10 bases between. CDR1 is SQVTM and CDR2 is ANQGSEA in the germline V gene. The CDR3 totals 12 residues. The CDR3 DNA is TGCAGCGCCGGACCCGGCTCCTACGAGCAGTACTTC. Protein product: CSAGPGSYEQYF.

The chain recombines TRBV3-1 with TRBJ2-5, with TRBD1 as a possible D gene (6 bases). Trimming removed 4 bases from V and 4 bases from J, with 22 bases in between. Germline values: CDR1 LGHDT, CDR2 YNNKEL (reference sequence). This CDR3 has 17 residues. The CDR3 DNA sequence: TGTGCCAGCAGCCTCGATCCCCTAGCAGGGGCTTTAGAGACCCAGTACTTC. Residues: CASSLDPLAGALETQYF.

This clonotype was picked up a small number of times. This chain links TRBV7-2 with TRBJ1-5; the D is unclear. The CDR3 totals 15 residues. Germline CDR1 is SGHTA and CDR2 is FQGNSA. V was pared by 1 base and J by 4 bases, with 11 bases between. CDR3 loop: CASSLEGRKNQPQHF. In nucleotides, the CDR3 is TGTGCCAGCAGCTTAGAGGGTCGGAAGAATCAGCCCCAGCATTTT.

This clonotype occurred many times. CDR3 in amino acids: CASKGGFGYTF. CDR3 DNA: TGTGCCAGCAAAGGAGGGTTTGGCTACACCTTC. This chain links TRBV27 with TRBJ1-2; D unresolved. Germline-derived CDR1 and CDR2 are MNHEY and SMNVEV (reference sequence). Trimming pared 7 bases from V and 7 bases from J, leaving 10 bases between. This CDR3 comprises 11 residues.

The V call is TRBV6-2 or TRBV6-3, the J call TRBJ1-5; the match to TRBD1 covers 8 bases. V lost 6 bases, J lost 7 bases, and 8 bases stayed unmatched. The germline gives CDR1 MNHEY, CDR2 SVGEGT. This CDR3 comprises 14 residues. DNA for the CDR3: TGTGCCAGCAGGACCGACAGGGGTGAACAGCCCCAGCATTTT. Protein product: CASRTDRGEQPQHF.

The chain links TRBV14 to TRBJ1-1; tentatively, D is TRBD1 (5 bases). V dropped 0 bases and J dropped 7 bases, with 9 bases sitting between them. CDR1 and CDR2 from the germline V gene are SGHDN and FVKESK. The CDR3 has 13 residues. This CDR3 is CASSQDFQGEAFF. DNA of the CDR3: TGTGCCAGCAGCCAAGACTTTCAGGGTGAAGCTTTCTTT. The full variable domain, its missing parts supplied by reference TRBV14 and TRBJ1-1, is EAGVTQFPSHSVIEKGQTVTLRCDPISGHDNLYWYRRVMGKEIKFLLHFVKESKQDESGMPNNRFLAERTGGTYSTLKVQPAELEDSGVYFCASSQDFQGEAFFGQGTRLTVV.

This clonotype was observed a few times. The chain recombines TRBV5-1 with TRBJ2-2, with D possibly being TRBD1 (5 bases). Trimming took off 2 bases at V and 0 bases at J, with 14 bases between the two ends. The CDR3 contains 17 residues. CDR1 is SGHRS and CDR2 is YFSETQ in the germline V gene. The CDR3 reads CASSLQELRSNTGELFF. DNA for the CDR3: TGCGCCAGCAGCTTACAGGAATTAAGATCGAACACCGGGGAGCTGTTTTTT.

This clonotype has a handful of counts. The genes are TRBV19 and TRBJ1-1; D unclear. V gave up 5 bases and J gave up 2 bases, with 15 bases separating them. Germline CDR1 is LNHDA and CDR2 is SQIVND (reference sequence). The CDR3 contains 15 residues. The CDR3, as DNA: TGTGCCAGTAGTGACGAATTGCGTGGTAACACTGAAGCTTTCTTT. It yields the protein CASSDELRGNTEAFF.

As to this clonotype: The germline gene is not matched at one end of the junction; a read error may be the cause. The genes are TRBV10-3 and TRBJ2-7; 7 bases map to TRBD1. The germline V gene encodes CDR1 ENHRY and CDR2 SYGVKD. CDR3 size: 17 residues. The DNA of the CDR3 is TGTGCCAGCAGTGAAGAATCCCCGGGACAGCCAACCTACGAGCAGTACTTC. The encoded protein is CASSEESPGQPTYEQYF.

This clonotype was found a few times. V gene TRBV24-1 combines with J gene TRBJ1-1; tentatively, D is TRBD1 (6 bases). The length of the CDR3 is 15 residues. V lost 11 bases to trimming and J lost 0 bases, with 18 bases between them. Germline V gives CDR1 KGHDR, CDR2 SFDVKD. The CDR3 region is CASSPTDRMNTEAFF. In DNA form, the CDR3 reads TGTGCCAGCTCGCCGACGGACAGAATGAACACTGAAGCTTTCTTT.

J is TRBJ1-5 and V is TRBV15, with TRBD1 matching over 9 bases. The V segment lost 5 bases and the J segment 1 base; nucleotides outside the gene matches: 12. The CDR3 length is 18 residues. Germline CDR1 LNHNV, CDR2 YYDKDF (reference sequence). The CDR3 region is CATSGVQGAIESNQPQHF. Written as DNA, the CDR3 is TGTGCCACCAGCGGCGTACAGGGGGCTATTGAGAGCAATCAGCCCCAGCATTTT.